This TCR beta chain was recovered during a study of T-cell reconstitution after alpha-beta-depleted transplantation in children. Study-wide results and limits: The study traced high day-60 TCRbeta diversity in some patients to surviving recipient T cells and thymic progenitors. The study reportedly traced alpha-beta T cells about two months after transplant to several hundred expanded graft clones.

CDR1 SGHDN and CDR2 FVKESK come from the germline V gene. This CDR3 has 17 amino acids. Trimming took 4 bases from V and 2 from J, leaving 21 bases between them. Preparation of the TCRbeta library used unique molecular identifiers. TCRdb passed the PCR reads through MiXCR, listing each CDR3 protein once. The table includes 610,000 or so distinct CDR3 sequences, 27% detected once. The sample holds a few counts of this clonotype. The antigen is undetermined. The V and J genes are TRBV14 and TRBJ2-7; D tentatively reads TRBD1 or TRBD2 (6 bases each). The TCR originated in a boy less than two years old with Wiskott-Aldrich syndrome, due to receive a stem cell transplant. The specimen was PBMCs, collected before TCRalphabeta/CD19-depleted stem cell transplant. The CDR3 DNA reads TGTGCCAGCAGCCCGGAGGGCTATACACAGGGAGCCTACGAGCAGTACTTC. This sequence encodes CASSPEGYTQGAYEQYF.